Shown below are 24 T cell receptor beta chains from a single sample sequenced in a study of T cells in Graves' hyperthyroidism and ophthalmopathy. TCR beta CDR3 regions were amplified from RNA transcripts. The TCR CDR3 was amplified in a first-round RT-PCR using the HTBI primer set. MiXCR was run by TCRdb on the multiplex PCR reads, yielding one entry per CDR3 protein. The table includes 340,000 or so distinct CDR3 sequences, roughly 23% detected once. Specimen: blood. The source is a woman aged 45 to 65 with Graves' hyperthyroidism.

This clonotype was observed many times. The chain recombines TRBV28 with TRBJ1-5, with D possibly TRBD1 on 5 matching bases. Per germline, CDR1 MDHEN and CDR2 SYDVKM. The CDR3 sequence is 18 residues long. The V and J ends lost 7 bases and 1 base respectively, with 23 bases between them. CDR3 bases: TGTGCCAGCAAACGACCTGGGGCAGGGTGGGGGAGCAATCAGCCCCAGCATTTT. Encoded protein: CASKRPGAGWGSNQPQHF.

The V call is TRBV10-3, the J call TRBJ2-2; TRBD2 agrees at 11 bases. CDR3 size: 15 residues. Germline V gene sequence: CDR1 ENHRY, CDR2 SYGVKD. Trimming removed 8 bases from V and 6 bases from J; junction bases left unmatched: 8. The CDR3 here is CAIRSLAGVSGELFF. CDR3 in DNA: TGTGCCATCCGTTCACTAGCGGGAGTATCCGGGGAGCTGTTTTTT.

This clonotype was picked up many times. The chain recombines TRBV30 with TRBJ2-1; the D gene is possibly TRBD2 (5 bases). Germline V CDR1 and CDR2: GTSNPN, SVGIG (reference sequence). CDR3 length: 13 amino acids. V was pared by 3 bases and J by 10 bases, with 16 bases between. The CDR3 here is CAWRAPGLREQFF. The CDR3 DNA reads TGTGCCTGGAGGGCGCCAGGACTTAGGGAGCAGTTCTTC.

V and J are TRBV15 and TRBJ1-5, with D perhaps matching TRBD1 (5 bases). The V end lost 5 bases, the J end lost 4 bases, and 15 bases lay between the germline ends. Germline V lookup: CDR1 LNHNV, CDR2 YYDKDF (reference sequence). The CDR3 is 15 amino acids. The CDR3, as DNA: TGTGCCACCAGCCCTTTTGAAGGGGTTAATCAGCCCCAGCATTTT. It yields the protein CATSPFEGVNQPQHF.

This clonotype was counted ten times or more. The junction and the germline gene differ at one end; a read error may be behind it. The CDR3 DNA sequence: TGCGCCAGCAGCGGAACAGGGGGCAGCTATGGCTACACCTTC. The encoded protein is CASSGTGGSYGYTF. J is TRBJ1-2 and V is TRBV2, with 9 bases identical to TRBD1. Looked up from germline, CDR1 is SNHLY and CDR2 is FYNNEI. The CDR3 is 14 residues long. The complete variable domain, with remaining parts taken from reference TRBV2 and TRBJ1-2, reads EPEVTQTPSHQVTQMGQEVILRCVPISNHLYFYWYRQILGQKVEFLVSFYNNEISEKSEIFDDQFSVERPDGSNFTLKIRSTKLEDSAMYFCASSGTGGSYGYTFGSGTRLTVV.

This clonotype was counted at least ten times. The V call is TRBV28, the J call TRBJ2-1; 13 bases agree with TRBD2. The CDR3 has 15 amino acids. Unmatched junction bases numbered 8, after V lost 6 bases and J lost 9 bases. CDR1 is MDHEN and CDR2 is SYDVKM in the germline V gene. The CDR3 DNA reads TGTGCCAGCAGCTTGGGGGGACTAGCGGGATTTGAGCAGTTCTTC. Translated: CASSLGGLAGFEQFF.

A remark on this clonotype: A much more abundant neighbour one base away suggests this may be a read error. The CDR3 is CVSSRIAFRETQYF. Here the CDR3 DNA reads TGTGTCAGCAGCCGTATAGCGTTCCGGGAGACCCAGTACTTC. The chain combines TRBV28 with TRBJ2-5; D is possibly TRBD2 (5 bases). The CDR3 contains 14 residues. CDR1 MDHEN and CDR2 SYDVKM come from the germline V gene.

This clonotype has a count of ten or more. This chain connects TRBV28 to TRBJ1-2; 7 positions agree with TRBD1. The CDR3 contains 14 residues. Germline CDR1 reads MDHEN; CDR2 reads SYDVKM. Losses at the gene ends were 6 bases for V and 1 base for J; bases not matched to a gene: 5. DNA for the CDR3: TGTGCCAGCAGCTTACGACAGGGTAACTATGGCTACACCTTC. It yields the protein CASSLRQGNYGYTF.

The chain is built from TRBV5-1 and TRBJ2-7; 11 nucleotides match TRBD2. The V segment lost 4 bases and the J segment 6 bases; nucleotides outside the gene matches: 6. The CDR3 consists of 14 residues. CDR1 and CDR2 from the germline V gene are SGHRS and YFSETQ. CDR3 protein: CASSPGTSGVEQYF. DNA of the CDR3: TGCGCCAGCAGCCCCGGGACTAGCGGAGTCGAGCAGTACTTC.

This sequence joins TRBV3-1 and TRBJ1-1; possibly TRBD1 for D (6 bases). CDR3 size: 13 residues. Between the trimmed V and J ends, which lost 5 bases and 4 bases, there was a span of 11 bases. CDR1 is LGHDT and CDR2 is YNNKEL in the germline V gene (reference sequence). Here the CDR3 reads CASSLTGPTEAFF. DNA for the CDR3: TGTGCCAGCAGCTTAACAGGGCCCACTGAAGCTTTCTTT. The full variable domain, rest sourced from reference TRBV3-1 and TRBJ1-1, is DTAVSQTPKYLVTQMGNDKSIKCEQNLGHDTMYWYKQDSKKFLKIMFSYNNKELIINETVPNRFSPKSPDKAHLNLHINSLELGDSAVYFCASSLTGPTEAFFGQGTRLTVV.

This clonotype was counted at least ten times. The chain couples TRBV6-1 to TRBJ2-7; 11 bases fit TRBD1. The V segment lost 8 bases and the J segment 6 bases; nucleotides outside the gene matches: 6. Per germline, CDR1 MNHNS and CDR2 SASEGT. This CDR3 spans 13 amino acids. The CDR3 nucleotides read TGTGCCAGCGGGGGCGGGACAGGGGGCGAGCAGTACTTC. It translates to CASGGGTGGEQYF.

To note about this clonotype: A read error may produce the germline difference seen at one junction end. The chain recombines TRBV5-1 with TRBJ1-6, with D unclear. The CDR3 loop spans 16 amino acids. Germline V gene sequence: CDR1 SGHRS, CDR2 YFSETQ. The DNA for the CDR3 is TGTGCCAGCAGCACCTTACCGAGCTCCTATAATTCACCCCTCCACTTT. Amino acid sequence: CASSTLPSSYNSPLHF.

Ten or more counts support this clonotype. The J gene is TRBJ2-7, the V gene TRBV30; TRBD1 aligns across 9 bases. Trimming at V came to 4 bases and at J to 2 bases, leaving 12 bases not matched to a gene. Germline V gene lookup returns CDR1 GTSNPN and CDR2 SVGIG (reference sequence). The CDR3 is 16 residues long. The CDR3 sequence: CAWTFPRGQGAYEQYF. DNA of the CDR3: TGTGCCTGGACTTTCCCGAGGGGACAGGGAGCCTACGAGCAGTACTTC.

There are a few counts of this clonotype. This rearrangement joins TRBV13 to TRBJ2-7; D possibly corresponds to TRBD2 (5 bases). In germline, CDR1 is PRHDT, CDR2 FYEKMQ (reference sequence). The V and J ends lost 5 bases and 0 bases respectively, with 14 bases between them. The CDR3 spans 15 residues. The CDR3 region has the DNA TGTGCCAGCAGCAGAAAACTAGATCTCTCCTACGAGCAGTACTTC. As protein: CASSRKLDLSYEQYF.

This clonotype showed up many times. The gene calls are TRBV5-5 and TRBJ2-1, with 12 bases matching TRBD1. The J segment lost 8 bases and the V segment lost 6 bases, leaving 6 bases of the junction unmatched. The CDR3 runs 14 residues. CDR1 and CDR2 from the germline V gene are SGHKS and YYEKEE (reference sequence). CDR3 region: CASIPGQGADEQFF. In DNA form, the CDR3 reads TGTGCCAGCATCCCGGGACAGGGGGCCGATGAGCAGTTCTTC.

This clonotype was seen only a few times. The V and J genes are TRBV5-1 and TRBJ2-1; 10 positions agree with TRBD2. V was clipped by 1 base and J by 5 bases; unmatched bases: 3. Germline CDR1 is SGHRS and CDR2 is YFSETQ. The CDR3 extends over 15 amino acids. The CDR3 nucleotides read TGCGCCAGCAGCTTGTTACTAGCGGGGAACAATGAGCAGTTCTTC. It encodes CASSLLLAGNNEQFF. The full variable domain, with the rest looked up from reference TRBV5-1 and TRBJ2-1, is KAGVTQTPRYLIKTRGQQVTLSCSPISGHRSVSWYQQTPGQGLQFLFEYFSETQRNKGNFPGRFSGRQFSNSRSEMNVSTLELGDSALYLCASSLLLAGNNEQFFGPGTRLTVL.

Many counts were recorded for this clonotype. The V and J genes are TRBV20-1 and TRBJ2-5, with a weak D call TRBD2 (6 bases). The CDR3 consists of 14 residues. V shed 3 bases and J shed 2 bases, with 13 bases lying between them. Germline loops: CDR1 DFQATT, CDR2 SNEGSKA (reference sequence). In DNA, the CDR3 is TGCAGTGCTAGGAGGTCCGCGGGACAAGAGACCCAGTACTTC. This encodes CSARRSAGQETQYF.

Details on this clonotype: A read error may produce the germline difference seen at one junction end. This rearrangement joins TRBV3-1 to TRBJ2-5; D ambiguous. Germline-derived CDR1 and CDR2 are LGHDT and YNNKEL (reference sequence). The CDR3 is 14 amino acids. CDR3 nucleotide sequence: TGTGCCAGCGGCCAAACTCCGTACCAAGAGACCCAGTACTTC. This sequence encodes CASGQTPYQETQYF.

This clonotype was recorded many times. The chain recombines TRBV2 with TRBJ2-7; 8 bases align to TRBD2. V shed 3 bases, J shed 4 bases, and the junction held 11 bases outside the gene matches. The CDR3 has 16 residues. CDR1 is SNHLY and CDR2 is FYNNEI in the germline V gene. The CDR3 region has the DNA TGTGCCAGCAGTGAGATTTTAGGTCGGGAGGGGTACGAGCAGTACTTC. As protein: CASSEILGREGYEQYF.

The table lists this clonotype with a few counts. The CDR3 bases are TGTGCCTGGAGTCTCCTTTCGGGGCGACGGCAGTACTTC. Translating it yields CAWSLLSGRRQYF. V gene TRBV30 combines with J gene TRBJ2-7; TRBD1 or TRBD2 may be the D gene (5 bases each). V was clipped by 2 bases and J by 9 bases, with 17 bases between them. Germline loops: CDR1 GTSNPN, CDR2 SVGIG (reference sequence). The CDR3 spans 13 residues. Looking up the rest from reference TRBV30 and TRBJ2-7 gives the full variable domain: SQTIHQWPATLVQPVGSPLSLECTVEGTSNPNLYWYRQAAGRGLQLLFYSVGIGQISSEVPQNLSASRPQDRQFILSSKKLLLSDSGFYLCAWSLLSGRRQYFGPGTRLTVT.

A word on this clonotype: A much larger clone is a single base away; this may be a read error. As the CDR3 is not closed by the conserved phenylalanine or tryptophan, this likely results from a read error. The V call is TRBV27, the J call TRBJ2-7; 10 bases match TRBD1. The germline CDR1 and CDR2 sequences are MNHEY and SMNVEV (reference sequence). The V segment lost 5 bases and the J segment 7 bases; nucleotides outside the gene matches: 8. The CDR3 contains 14 residues. The chain's CDR3 is CASSLGQGKGEQYL. Written as DNA, the CDR3 is TGTGCCAGCAGTCTGGGACAGGGGAAAGGGGAGCAGTACCTC.

As concerns this clonotype: A much larger clonotype is one base distant, so this may be a read error. The J gene is TRBJ2-6, the V gene TRBV2, with D unresolved. V was clipped by 0 bases and J by 0 bases, with 3 bases between them. Germline V gene data show CDR1 as SNHLY and CDR2 as FYNNEI. The CDR3 is 15 amino acids. The CDR3 nucleotides read TGTGCCAGCAGTGAAGCGAGCTCTGGGGCCAACGTCCTGACTTTC. This codes for CASSEASSGANVLTF.

This chain uses TRBV5-1 with TRBJ2-2; the D gene is possibly TRBD1 (5 bases). The CDR3 covers 14 residues. Trimming pared 0 bases from V and 10 bases from J, leaving 13 bases between. CDR1 is SGHRS, CDR2 YFSETQ, per germline. The CDR3 sequence is CASSLEAGRLELFF. DNA for the CDR3: TGCGCCAGCAGCTTGGAGGCAGGGCGATTGGAGCTGTTTTTT.

The table lists this clonotype with a few counts. The CDR3 DNA sequence: TGCGCCAGCAGCAGACTAGCGGGAAATTCAGATACGCAGTATTTT. Its protein is CASSRLAGNSDTQYF. The chain carries TRBV5-1 and TRBJ2-3; 11 bases map to TRBD2. This CDR3 contains 15 residues. The germline V gene has CDR1 SGHRS and CDR2 YFSETQ. With 4 bases clipped from V and 4 bases from J, the junction kept 5 bases outside the gene matches.